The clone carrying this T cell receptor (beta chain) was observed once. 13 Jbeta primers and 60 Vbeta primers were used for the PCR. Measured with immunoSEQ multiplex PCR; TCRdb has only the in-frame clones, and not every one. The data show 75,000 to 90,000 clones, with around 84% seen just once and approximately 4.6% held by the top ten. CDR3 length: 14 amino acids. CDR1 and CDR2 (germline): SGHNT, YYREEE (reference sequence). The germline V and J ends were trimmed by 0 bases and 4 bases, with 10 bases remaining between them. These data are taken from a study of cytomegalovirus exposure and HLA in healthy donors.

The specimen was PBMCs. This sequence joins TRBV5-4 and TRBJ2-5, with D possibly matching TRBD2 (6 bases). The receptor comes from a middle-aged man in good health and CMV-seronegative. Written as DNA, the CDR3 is TGTGCCAGCAGCTTGGCGGGGGTTGGAGAGACCCAGTACTTC. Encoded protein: CASSLAGVGETQYF.